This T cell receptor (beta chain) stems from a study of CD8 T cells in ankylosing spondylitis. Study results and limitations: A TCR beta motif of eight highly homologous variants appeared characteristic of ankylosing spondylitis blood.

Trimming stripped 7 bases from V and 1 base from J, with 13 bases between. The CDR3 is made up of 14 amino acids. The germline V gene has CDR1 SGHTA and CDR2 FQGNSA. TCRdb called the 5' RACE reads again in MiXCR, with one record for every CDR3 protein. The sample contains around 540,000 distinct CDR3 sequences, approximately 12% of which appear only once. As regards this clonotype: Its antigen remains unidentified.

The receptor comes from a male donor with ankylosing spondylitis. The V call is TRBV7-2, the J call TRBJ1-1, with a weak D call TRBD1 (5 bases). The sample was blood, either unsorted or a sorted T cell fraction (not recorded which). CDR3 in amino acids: CASKPTAANTEAFF. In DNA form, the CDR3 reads TGTGCCAGCAAACCGACAGCAGCGAACACTGAAGCTTTCTTT.